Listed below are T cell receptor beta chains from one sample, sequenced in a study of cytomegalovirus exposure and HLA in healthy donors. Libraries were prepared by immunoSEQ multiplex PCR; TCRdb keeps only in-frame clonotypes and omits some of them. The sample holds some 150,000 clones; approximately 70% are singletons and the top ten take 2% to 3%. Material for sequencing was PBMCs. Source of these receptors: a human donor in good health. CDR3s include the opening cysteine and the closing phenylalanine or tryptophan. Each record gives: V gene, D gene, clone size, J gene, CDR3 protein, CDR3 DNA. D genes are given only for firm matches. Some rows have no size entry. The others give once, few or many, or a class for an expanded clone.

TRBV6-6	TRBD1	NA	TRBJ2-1	CASRRTGPQQFF	TGTGCCAGCAGGCGGACAGGACCTCAGCAGTTCTTC
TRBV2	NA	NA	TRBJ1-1	CASSAQETHNTEAFF	TGTGCCAGCAGTGCCCAAGAGACACATAACACTGAAGCTTTCTTT
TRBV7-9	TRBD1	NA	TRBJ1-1	CASSSTNRGPRSTEAFF	TGTGCCAGCAGCTCGACTAACAGGGGGCCGAGGAGCACTGAAGCTTTCTTT
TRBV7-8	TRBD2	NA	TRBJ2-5	CASSGGLASKETQYF	TGTGCCAGCAGCGGAGGACTAGCGAGTAAAGAGACCCAGTACTTC
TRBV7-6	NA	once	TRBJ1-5	CASSLTGRRSREPQHF	TGTGCCAGCAGCTTAACTGGGAGGAGGTCACGGGAGCCCCAGCATTTT
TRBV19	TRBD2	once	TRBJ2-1	CATSSGATYNEQFF	TGTGCCACTAGTAGCGGGGCGACTTACAATGAGCAGTTCTTC
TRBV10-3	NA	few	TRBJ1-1	CAISELAGDTEAFF	TGTGCCATCAGTGAGTTGGCAGGTGACACTGAAGCTTTCTTT
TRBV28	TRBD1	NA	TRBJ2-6	CASSLDTGAGANVLTF	TGTGCCAGCAGTTTAGATACAGGGGCGGGGGCCAACGTCCTGACTTTC
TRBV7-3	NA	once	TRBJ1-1	CASSRTGLNTEAFF	TGTGCCAGCAGCCGAACAGGGCTGAACACTGAAGCTTTCTTT
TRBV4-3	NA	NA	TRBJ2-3	CASSQDWAGESTDTQYF	TGCGCCAGCAGCCAAGATTGGGCAGGGGAATCCACAGATACGCAGTATTTT
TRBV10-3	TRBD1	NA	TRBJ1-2	CAISEPDRDNYGYTF	TGTGCCATCAGTGAGCCCGACAGGGACAACTATGGCTACACCTTC
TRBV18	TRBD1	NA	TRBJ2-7	CASSLDRGSHEQYF	TGTGCCAGCTCACTGGACAGGGGGTCACACGAGCAGTACTTC
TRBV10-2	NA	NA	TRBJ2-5	CASSAQKETQYF	TGCGCCAGCAGTGCACAGAAAGAGACCCAGTACTTC
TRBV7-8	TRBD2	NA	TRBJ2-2	CASSLTRGGLTGELFF	TGTGCCAGCAGCTTAACGCGGGGGGGCCTCACCGGGGAGCTGTTTTTT
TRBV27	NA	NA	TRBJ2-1	CASSRGSPDITLEQFF	TGTGCCAGCAGTCGAGGGTCCCCCGATATCACATTGGAGCAGTTCTTC
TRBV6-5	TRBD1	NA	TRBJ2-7	CAAQRSRGSYEQYF	TGTGCCGCACAACGGTCCAGGGGGTCCTACGAGCAGTACTTC
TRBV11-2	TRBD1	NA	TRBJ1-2	CASSLGSGGGYGYTF	TGTGCCAGCAGCTTAGGTTCAGGGGGCGGCTATGGCTACACCTTC
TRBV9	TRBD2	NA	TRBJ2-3	CASSAGTTPTDTQYF	TGTGCCAGCAGCGCCGGGACTACTCCAACAGATACGCAGTATTTT
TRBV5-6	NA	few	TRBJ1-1	CASSLSWATEAFF	TGTGCCAGCAGCTTGTCGTGGGCCACTGAAGCTTTCTTT
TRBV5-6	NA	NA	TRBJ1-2	CASSLGTAPYGYTF	TGTGCCAGCAGCTTGGGGACAGCCCCCTATGGCTACACCTTC
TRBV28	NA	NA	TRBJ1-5	CASSSTGLPQPQHF	TGTGCCAGCAGCTCGACAGGCCTACCTCAGCCCCAGCATTTT
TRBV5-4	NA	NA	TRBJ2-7	CASSSDTPVLGYEQYF	TGTGCCAGCAGCTCAGACACCCCAGTACTTGGCTACGAGCAGTACTTC
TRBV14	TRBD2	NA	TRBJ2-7	CASSQEVPSGVGEQYF	TGTGCCAGCAGCCAAGAGGTCCCTAGCGGGGTAGGCGAGCAGTACTTC
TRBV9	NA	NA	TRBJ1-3	CASSVQTEGNTIYF	TGTGCCAGCAGCGTACAGACAGAGGGAAACACCATATATTTT
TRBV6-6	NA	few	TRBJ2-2	CASILQGNTGELFF	TGTGCCAGCATATTGCAGGGAAACACCGGGGAGCTGTTTTTT
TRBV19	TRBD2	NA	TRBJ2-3	CASTQRGVYTDTQYF	TGTGCCAGTACCCAGCGGGGGGTCTACACAGATACGCAGTATTTT
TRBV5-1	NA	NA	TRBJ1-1	CASSLDGRSTEAFF	TGCGCCAGCAGCTTGGACGGGAGGTCGACTGAAGCTTTCTTT
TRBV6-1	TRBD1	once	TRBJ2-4	CASSRTGGYRDF	TGTGCCAGCAGTCGGACAGGGGGCTATCGTGACTTC
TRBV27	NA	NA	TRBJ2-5	CASSFNQETQYF	TGTGCCAGCAGTTTCAACCAGGAGACCCAGTACTTC
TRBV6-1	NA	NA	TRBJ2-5	CASRKDGTYQETQYF	TGTGCCAGCAGAAAGGACGGGACATACCAAGAGACCCAGTACTTC
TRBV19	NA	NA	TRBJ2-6	CASSERRDSGANVLTF	TGTGCCAGTAGTGAAAGACGGGACTCTGGGGCCAACGTCCTGACTTTC
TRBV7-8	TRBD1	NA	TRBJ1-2	CASSSTGQGYGYTF	TGTGCCAGCAGCTCGACTGGACAGGGGTATGGCTACACCTTC
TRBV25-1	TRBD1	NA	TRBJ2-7	CATSTGTAYEQYF	TGTGCCACCTCCACCGGGACAGCCTACGAGCAGTACTTC
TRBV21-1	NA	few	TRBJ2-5	CASSPKTPGGAWETQYF	TGTGCCAGCAGCCCTAAGACGCCGGGGGGGGCCTGGGAGACCCAGTACTTC
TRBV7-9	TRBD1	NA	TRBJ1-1	CASSLGTAMNTEAFF	TGTGCCAGCAGCCTAGGGACAGCCATGAACACTGAAGCTTTCTTT
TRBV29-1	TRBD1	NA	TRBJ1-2	CSVWETGGAGGYTF	TGCAGCGTTTGGGAGACAGGGGGCGCGGGGGGCTACACCTTC
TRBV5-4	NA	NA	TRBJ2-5	CASSKTRLQETQYF	TGTGCCAGCAGCAAAACTAGGTTGCAAGAGACCCAGTACTTC
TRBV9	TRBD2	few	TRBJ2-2	CASSSPRAGGPWTGELFF	TGTGCCAGCAGCAGCCCCCGGGCGGGGGGGCCCTGGACCGGGGAGCTGTTTTTT
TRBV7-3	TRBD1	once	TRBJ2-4	CASSLGAGGNIQYF	TGTGCCAGCAGCTTAGGGGCAGGGGGAAACATTCAGTACTTC
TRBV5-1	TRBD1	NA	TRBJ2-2	CASSPDRGTGELFF	TGCGCCAGCAGCCCGGACAGGGGGACCGGGGAGCTGTTTTTT
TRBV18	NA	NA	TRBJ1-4	CASSLGTPPTNEKLFF	TGTGCTAGCTCACTTGGGACACCGCCAACTAATGAAAAACTGTTTTTT
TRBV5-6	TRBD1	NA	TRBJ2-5	CASSLYRTGGRETQYF	TGTGCCAGCAGCTTGTATCGGACAGGGGGAAGGGAGACCCAGTACTTC